This TCR beta chain was recorded in a study of blood T cell repertoires in COVID-19. Background on the study: Material from acute and convalescent COVID-19 was sourced from the United States, Italy and Spain. T cells, B-cell-depleted T cells, or PBMCs supplied cDNA or gDNA.

V lost 0 bases and J lost 4, with 10 bases in between. This CDR3 contains 14 residues. Per the germline V gene, CDR1 is LGHNA and CDR2 is YSLEER. Libraries were prepared by immunoSEQ multiplex PCR; TCRdb keeps only in-frame clonotypes and omits some of them. The profile shows some 210,000 clones, roughly 84% of them singletons. The TCR was taken from a middle-aged woman who had recovered from COVID-19. The V and J genes are TRBV4-3 and TRBJ2-7; the D gene is possibly TRBD2 (6 bases). The sequencing input was peripheral blood. CDR3 in amino acids: CASSQDLGLYEQYF. The CDR3 DNA sequence: TGCGCCAGCAGCCAAGATTTGGGACTTTACGAGCAGTACTTC.